The clone carrying this T cell receptor beta chain has at least ten counts. Antigen: not known. This CDR3 is 15 amino acids long. Germline CDR1 reads SGHAT; CDR2 reads FQNNGV. Losses at the gene ends were 5 bases for V and 7 bases for J; bases not matched to a gene: 9. The sample originates from a study of regulatory T cells in long-lasting Graves disease. Study observations and caveats: Persistent cases favored TRBV28, TRBJ1-2 and TRBJ2-5.

Time point meaning: persistent/refractory GD, antithyroid drugs over 5 years with positive TRAb. Extracted RNA from PBMCs served as the source of the TCR library. Patient provenance is recorded as an endocrinology department in Xi'an, China. HTBI primers from iRepertoire and Arm-PCR of CDR3 regions yielded the TCR beta libraries. TCRdb itself ran the multiplex PCR reads through MiXCR, one entry per CDR3 protein. The table shows roughly 450,000 distinct CDR3 sequences, with less than 25% occurring only once. Source: peripheral blood mononuclear cells (PBMCs), taken when the disease was refractory, from a patient treated with antithyroid drugs. This clonotype originated in a female donor with Graves disease. The chain is built from TRBV11-2 and TRBJ2-2; 8 nucleotides align to TRBD1. CDR3 loop: CASSLARGLVGELFF. The DNA of the CDR3 is TGTGCCAGCAGCCTGGCCAGGGGGCTGGTCGGGGAGCTGTTTTTT.